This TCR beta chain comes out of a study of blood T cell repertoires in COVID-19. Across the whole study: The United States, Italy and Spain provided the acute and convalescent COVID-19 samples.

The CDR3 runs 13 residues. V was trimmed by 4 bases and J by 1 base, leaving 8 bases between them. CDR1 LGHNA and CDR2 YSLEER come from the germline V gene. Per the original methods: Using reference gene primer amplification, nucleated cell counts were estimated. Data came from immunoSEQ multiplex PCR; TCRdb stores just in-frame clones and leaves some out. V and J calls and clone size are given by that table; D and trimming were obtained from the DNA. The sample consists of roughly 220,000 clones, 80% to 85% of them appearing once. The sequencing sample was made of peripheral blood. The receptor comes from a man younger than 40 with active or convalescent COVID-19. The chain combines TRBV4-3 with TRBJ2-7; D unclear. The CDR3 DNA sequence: TGCGCCAGCAGCCCCAGGCAGTCCTACGAGCAGTACTTC. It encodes CASSPRQSYEQYF.